This T cell receptor beta chain originates from a study of blood T cell repertoires in COVID-19. Adults between about 18 and 89 years of age took part from 20 to 25 US areas. CDR1 is LNHNV and CDR2 is YYDKDF in the germline V gene (reference sequence). V shed 0 bases and J shed 0 bases, with 16 bases lying between them. The CDR3 totals 18 residues. The data were produced by immunoSEQ multiplex PCR, yet TCRdb's version contains in-frame clones alone and is incomplete. The sample has about 140,000 clones, 80% to 85% seen once. This clone was observed a few times. The sample consisted of PBMCs or T cells enriched from blood (not recorded which). This chain joins TRBV15 and TRBJ2-3, with a possible D match to TRBD2 (6 bases). This TCR was recovered from a man aged 35-49 years with acute COVID-19. CDR3 DNA sequence: TGTGCCACCAGCAGAGATAGGGAACAGGAGGGGAGCACAGATACGCAGTATTTT. Its protein product is CATSRDREQEGSTDTQYF.